This is a list of T cell receptor beta chains from one sample in a study of shared clonotypes between healthy human individuals. The protocol was immunoSEQ multiplex PCR, while the TCRdb copy is restricted to in-frame clones and leaves out a portion. Among some 2,000,000 clones listed, 85% to 95% were seen once. The sequencing sample was made of naive CD4+ T cells sorted from blood. These TCRs come from a man aged 18 to 35 in good health. The CDR3 runs from the conserved cysteine through the conserved F or W. The D gene is left open where the match is weak. Rows give clone size only sometimes, using once, few, many, or a class for an expanded clone.

V	length	D	size	J	DNA	CDR3
TRBV6-1	15	-	-	TRBJ1-3	TGTGCCAGCAGGGTACAGGTTCTCCTAGGAAACACCATATATTTT	CASRVQVLLGNTIYF
TRBV7-2	14	-	-	TRBJ1-2	TGTGCCAGCAGCATTACCGGGACACTCTATGGCTACACCTTC	CASSITGTLYGYTF
TRBV4-1	15	-	once	TRBJ2-3	TGCGCCAGCAGCCTAGCGTACCCGGGACCAGATACGCAGTATTTT	CASSLAYPGPDTQYF
TRBV11-2	13	-	-	TRBJ2-2	TGTGCCAGCAGCCCCTCAAAAACCGGGGAGCTGTTTTTT	CASSPSKTGELFF
TRBV5-6	16	-	-	TRBJ2-2	TGTGCCAGCAGCTTGGAGGGGGGAGAAAACACCGGGGAGCTGTTTTTT	CASSLEGGENTGELFF
TRBV2	15	TRBD2	-	TRBJ2-5	TGTGCCAGCAGGAGCAAGGGACTAGCGGAAGAGACCCAGTACTTC	CASRSKGLAEETQYF
TRBV7-7	16	TRBD2	-	TRBJ2-1	TGTGCTAGCAGCTTAGAAGGGACTAGCGGTTACAATGAGCAGTTCTTC	CASSLEGTSGYNEQFF
TRBV7-3	15	-	once	TRBJ2-3	TGTGCCAGCAGCCTGACAGGAGCCGGCACAGATACGCAGTATTTT	CASSLTGAGTDTQYF
TRBV28	15	TRBD1	-	TRBJ2-2	TGTGCCAGCAGTATGACAGGGACGAACACCGGGGAGCTGTTTTTT	CASSMTGTNTGELFF
TRBV28	10	-	-	TRBJ1-4	TGTGCCAGCAGGAGCGAAAAACTGTTTTTT	CASRSEKLFF
TRBV28	14	-	once	TRBJ1-1	TGTGCCAGCAGTTTGTCTCCAGGGAGCACTGAAGCTTTCTTT	CASSLSPGSTEAFF
TRBV30	15	-	many	TRBJ2-2	TGTGCCTGGAGCGTTCAGTTGGGGATAGGCGGGGAGCTGTTTTTT	CAWSVQLGIGGELFF
TRBV10-1	16	TRBD1	once	TRBJ1-2	TGCGCCAGCAAGACCCGGGACAGGGGAATGCACTATGGCTACACCTTC	CASKTRDRGMHYGYTF
TRBV6-1	14	-	-	TRBJ2-7	TGTGCCAGCAGTGGCCGGGACGACCCCTACGAGCAGTACTTC	CASSGRDDPYEQYF
TRBV30	14	-	-	TRBJ2-3	TGTGCCTGGAGTGGAGGATTAGACGTCGATACGCAGTATTTT	CAWSGGLDVDTQYF
TRBV15	14	-	-	TRBJ1-1	TGTGCCACCAGCAGAGATTCGGTTCGCTCTGAAGCTTTCTTT	CATSRDSVRSEAFF
TRBV15	14	TRBD2	-	TRBJ2-3	TGTGCCACCAGCCGGAGCGGGGATATAGATACGCAGTATTTT	CATSRSGDIDTQYF
TRBV5-1	16	TRBD1	-	TRBJ2-2	TGCGCCAGCAGCTTGGAAGGGACAGGGACCACCGGGGAGCTGTTTTTT	CASSLEGTGTTGELFF
TRBV5-1	15	TRBD1	-	TRBJ1-2	TGCGCCAGCAGCTTGGAGGGACAGGGGGCCTATGGCTACACCTTC	CASSLEGQGAYGYTF
TRBV2	11	-	-	TRBJ2-1	TGTGCCAGCAGTGGCTTCAAGGAGCAGTTCTTC	CASSGFKEQFF
TRBV4-3	16	-	-	TRBJ1-2	TGCGCCAGCAGCCAAGATCTTCAGGGGCCCTTCTATGGCTACACCTTC	CASSQDLQGPFYGYTF
TRBV11-2	17	-	-	TRBJ2-5	TGTGCCAGCAGCCCGGGTGGGCGGGGCGGCTCTCAAGAGACCCAGTACTTC	CASSPGGRGGSQETQYF
TRBV6-4	14	-	-	TRBJ2-6	TGTGCCAGCGCCCGGATCTCTGGGGCCAACGTCCTGACTTTC	CASARISGANVLTF
TRBV5-4	13	TRBD1	-	TRBJ1-4	TGTGCCAGCAGCTTCGGACAGGACGAAAAACTGTTTTTT	CASSFGQDEKLFF
TRBV27	16	-	-	TRBJ2-3	TGTGCCAGCAGTGAAATGGGCGGAGGCCCCCCAGATACGCAGTATTTT	CASSEMGGGPPDTQYF
TRBV11-2	14	TRBD1	-	TRBJ2-7	TGTGCCAGCAGCTTCTCGGGACAGGGGTACGAGCAGTACTTC	CASSFSGQGYEQYF
TRBV18	13	-	once	TRBJ1-2	TGTGCCAGCTCTCCGGACCTTGGCTATGGCTACACCTTC	CASSPDLGYGYTF
TRBV5-1	14	TRBD1	once	TRBJ2-7	TGCGCCAGCAGCGGATGGACAGGCGAGGCTGAGCAGTACTTC	CASSGWTGEAEQYF
TRBV7-9	16	-	-	TRBJ2-3	TGTGCCAGCAGCCCTAGAGGAGGGGATGGCACAGATACGCAGTATTTT	CASSPRGGDGTDTQYF
TRBV28	15	TRBD1	-	TRBJ1-6	TGTGCCAGCAGTCCCCCGGACAGGGTAGATTCACCCCTCCACTTT	CASSPPDRVDSPLHF
TRBV15	20	TRBD2	once	TRBJ2-3	TGTGCCTCTGAGGGAAGCGGGACTAGCGGGGGTCCCCGGCCGTCAGATACGCAGTATTTT	CASEGSGTSGGPRPSDTQYF